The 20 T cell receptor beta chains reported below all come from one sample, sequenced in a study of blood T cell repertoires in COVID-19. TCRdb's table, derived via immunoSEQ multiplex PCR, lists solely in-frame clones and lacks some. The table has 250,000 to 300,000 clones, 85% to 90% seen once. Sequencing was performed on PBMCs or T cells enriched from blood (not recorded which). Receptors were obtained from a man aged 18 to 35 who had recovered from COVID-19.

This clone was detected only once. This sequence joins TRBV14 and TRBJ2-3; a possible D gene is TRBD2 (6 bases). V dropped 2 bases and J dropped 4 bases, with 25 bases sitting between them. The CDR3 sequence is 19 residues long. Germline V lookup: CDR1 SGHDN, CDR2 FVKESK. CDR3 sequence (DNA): TGTGCCAGCAGCCAAACGGTAGCGGCCCACTATTTAGACGCAGATACGCAGTATTTT. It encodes CASSQTVAAHYLDADTQYF.

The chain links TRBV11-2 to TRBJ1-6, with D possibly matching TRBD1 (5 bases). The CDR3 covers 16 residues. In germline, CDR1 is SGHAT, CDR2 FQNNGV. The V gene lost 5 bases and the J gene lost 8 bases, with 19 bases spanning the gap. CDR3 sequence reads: CASSRELSGGYSPLHF. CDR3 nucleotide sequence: TGTGCCAGCAGCCGAGAATTATCGGGGGGTTATTCACCCCTCCACTTT.

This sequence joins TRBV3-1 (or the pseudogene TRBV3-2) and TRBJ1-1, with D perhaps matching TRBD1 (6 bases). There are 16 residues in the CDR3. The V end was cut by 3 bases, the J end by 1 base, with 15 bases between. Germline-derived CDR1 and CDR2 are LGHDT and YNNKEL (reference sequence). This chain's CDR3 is CASSHMGASRNTEAFF. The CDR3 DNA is TGTGCCAGCAGCCATATGGGGGCCTCCCGGAACACTGAAGCTTTCTTT.

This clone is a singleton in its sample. The CDR3 region is CASSIGLGAYNEQFF. In nucleotides, the CDR3 is TGTGCCAGTAGTATAGGCCTGGGGGCATACAATGAGCAGTTCTTC. The chain recombines TRBV19 with TRBJ2-1, with D tentatively TRBD1 (6 bases). From germline, CDR1 is LNHDA and CDR2 SQIVND (reference sequence). This CDR3 has 15 residues. Trimming stripped 1 base from V and 4 bases from J, with 11 bases between.

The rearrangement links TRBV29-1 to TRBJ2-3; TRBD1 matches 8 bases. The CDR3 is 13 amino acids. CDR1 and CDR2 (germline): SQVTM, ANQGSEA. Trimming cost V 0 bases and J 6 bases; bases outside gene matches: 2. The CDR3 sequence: CSVEETGADTQYF. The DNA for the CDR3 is TGCAGCGTTGAAGAGACAGGGGCCGATACGCAGTATTTT.

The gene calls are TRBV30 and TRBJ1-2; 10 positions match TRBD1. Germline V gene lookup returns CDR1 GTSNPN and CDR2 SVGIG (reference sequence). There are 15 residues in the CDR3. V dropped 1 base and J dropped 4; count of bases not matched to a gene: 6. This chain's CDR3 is CAWSGTGGAPYGYTF. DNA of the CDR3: TGTGCCTGGAGTGGGACAGGGGGGGCACCCTATGGCTACACCTTC.

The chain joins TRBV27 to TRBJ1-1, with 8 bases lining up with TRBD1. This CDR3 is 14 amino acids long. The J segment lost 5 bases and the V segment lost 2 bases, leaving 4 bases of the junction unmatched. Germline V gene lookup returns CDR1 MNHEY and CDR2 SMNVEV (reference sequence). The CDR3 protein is CASSLANRGTEAFF. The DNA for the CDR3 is TGTGCCAGCAGTTTAGCGAACAGGGGGACTGAAGCTTTCTTT.

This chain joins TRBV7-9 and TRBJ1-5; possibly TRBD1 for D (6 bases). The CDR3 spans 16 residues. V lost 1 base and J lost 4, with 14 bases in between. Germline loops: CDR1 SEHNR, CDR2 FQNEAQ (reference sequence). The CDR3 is CASSLGAGVNNQPQHF. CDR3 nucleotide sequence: TGTGCCAGCAGCTTAGGGGCAGGGGTTAATAATCAGCCCCAGCATTTT.

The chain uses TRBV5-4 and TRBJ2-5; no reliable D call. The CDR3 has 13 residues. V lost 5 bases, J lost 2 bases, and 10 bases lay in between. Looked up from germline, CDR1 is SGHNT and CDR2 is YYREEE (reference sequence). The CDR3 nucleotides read TGTGCCAGCAGTATTAGACAACAAGAGACCCAGTACTTC. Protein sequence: CASSIRQQETQYF.

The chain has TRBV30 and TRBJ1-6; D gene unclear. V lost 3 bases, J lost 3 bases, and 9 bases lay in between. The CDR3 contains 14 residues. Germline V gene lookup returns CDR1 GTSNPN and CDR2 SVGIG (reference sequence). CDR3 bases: TGTGCCTGGAGCTGGGCAGTCTATAATTCACCCCTCCACTTT. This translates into CAWSWAVYNSPLHF.

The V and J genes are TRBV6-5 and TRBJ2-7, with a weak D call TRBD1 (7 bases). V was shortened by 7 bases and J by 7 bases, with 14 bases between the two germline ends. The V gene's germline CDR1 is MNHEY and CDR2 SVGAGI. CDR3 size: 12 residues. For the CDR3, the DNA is TGTGCCAGCAAGCTGACAGGGAGGGAGCAGTACTTC. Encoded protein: CASKLTGREQYF.

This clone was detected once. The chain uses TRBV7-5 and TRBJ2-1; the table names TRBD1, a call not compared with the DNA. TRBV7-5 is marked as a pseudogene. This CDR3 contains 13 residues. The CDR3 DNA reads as TGTGCCAGAATCCCTAAAGGGACAGGGGAGCAGTTCTTC. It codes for CARIPKGTGEQFF.

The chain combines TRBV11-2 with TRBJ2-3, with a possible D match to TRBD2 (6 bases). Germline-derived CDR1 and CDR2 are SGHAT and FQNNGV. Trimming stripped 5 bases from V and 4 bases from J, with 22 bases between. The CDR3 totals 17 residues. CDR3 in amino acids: CASSAAGIRSPSDTQYF. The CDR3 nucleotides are TGTGCCAGCAGCGCCGCGGGGATCAGGTCCCCCTCAGATACGCAGTATTTT.

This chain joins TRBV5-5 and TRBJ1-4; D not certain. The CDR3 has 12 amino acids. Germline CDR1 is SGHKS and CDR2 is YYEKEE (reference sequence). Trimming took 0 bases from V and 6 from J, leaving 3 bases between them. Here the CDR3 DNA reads TGTGCCAGCAGCTTGGCGGATGAAAAACTGTTTTTT. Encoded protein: CASSLADEKLFF.

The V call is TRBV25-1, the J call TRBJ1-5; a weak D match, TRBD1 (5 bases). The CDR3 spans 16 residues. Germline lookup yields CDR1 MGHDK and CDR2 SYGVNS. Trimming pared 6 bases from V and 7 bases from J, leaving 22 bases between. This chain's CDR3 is CASRGGAGTATQPQHF. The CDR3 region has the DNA TGTGCCAGCAGGGGAGGGGCGGGCACAGCGACCCAGCCCCAGCATTTT.

CDR3: CASSERLGHITYEQYF. The CDR3, as DNA: TGTGCCAGCAGTGAAAGGTTGGGACATATCACTTACGAGCAGTACTTC. The chain joins TRBV6-1 to TRBJ2-7; tentative D call: TRBD1 (6 bases). The CDR3 covers 16 residues. Germline loops: CDR1 MNHNS, CDR2 SASEGT. V was trimmed by 2 bases and J by 4 bases, leaving 18 bases between them.

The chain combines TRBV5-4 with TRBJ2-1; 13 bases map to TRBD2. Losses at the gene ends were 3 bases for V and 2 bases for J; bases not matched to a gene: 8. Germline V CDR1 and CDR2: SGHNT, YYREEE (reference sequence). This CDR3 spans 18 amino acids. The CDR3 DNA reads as TGTGCCAGCAGCTCCCCGGGACTAGCGGGGCTACCCTACAATGAGCAGTTCTTC. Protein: CASSSPGLAGLPYNEQFF.

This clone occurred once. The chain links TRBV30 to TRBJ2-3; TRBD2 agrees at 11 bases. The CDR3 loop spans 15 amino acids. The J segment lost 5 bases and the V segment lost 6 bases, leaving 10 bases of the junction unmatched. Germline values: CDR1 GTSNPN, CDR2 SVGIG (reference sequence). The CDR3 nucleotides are TGTGCCTGTACTATAGCGGGAGGGCCAGGAGATACGCAGTATTTT. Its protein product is CACTIAGGPGDTQYF.

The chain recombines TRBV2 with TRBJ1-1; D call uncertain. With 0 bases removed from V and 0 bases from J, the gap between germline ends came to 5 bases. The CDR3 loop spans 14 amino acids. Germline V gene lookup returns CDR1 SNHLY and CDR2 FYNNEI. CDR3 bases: TGTGCCAGCAGTGAAGCGGGCGTGAACACTGAAGCTTTCTTT. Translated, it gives CASSEAGVNTEAFF.

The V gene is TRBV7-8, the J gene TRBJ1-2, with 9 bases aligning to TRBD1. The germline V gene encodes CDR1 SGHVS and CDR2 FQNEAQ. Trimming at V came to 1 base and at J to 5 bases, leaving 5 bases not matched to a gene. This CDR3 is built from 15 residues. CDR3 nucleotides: TGTGCCAGCAGCTTAGAACAGGGGGCTGGATATGGCTACACCTTC. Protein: CASSLEQGAGYGYTF.